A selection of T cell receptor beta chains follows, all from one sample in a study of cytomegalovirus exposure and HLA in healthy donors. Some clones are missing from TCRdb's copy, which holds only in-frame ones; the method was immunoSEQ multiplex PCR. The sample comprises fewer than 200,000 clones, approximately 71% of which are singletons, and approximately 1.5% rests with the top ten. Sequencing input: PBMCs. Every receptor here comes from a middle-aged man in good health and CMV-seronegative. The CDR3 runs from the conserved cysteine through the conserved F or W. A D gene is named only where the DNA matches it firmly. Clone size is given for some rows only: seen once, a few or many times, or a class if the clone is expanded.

TGCGCCAGCAGATTAGCGGGGGGCTACAATGAGCAGTTCTTC	CASRLAGGYNEQFF	.	TRBD2	TRBV5-1	TRBJ2-1
TGTGCCAGCAGCTTGAAGCGGGGGGGCCCCTACGAGCAGTACTTC	CASSLKRGGPYEQYF	.	TRBD2	TRBV5-6	TRBJ2-7
TGTGCCAGCAGCTTGGGCGGGCGCACAGATACGCAGTATTTT	CASSLGGRTDTQYF	.	.	TRBV5-4	TRBJ2-3
TGTGCCAGCAGCTTAGACAGTTTCAATGAGCAGTTCTTC	CASSLDSFNEQFF	.	.	TRBV7-2	TRBJ2-1
TGTGCCAGCAGACCACAGGGGTCGAGCTCCTACGAGCAGTACTTC	CASRPQGSSSYEQYF	.	TRBD1	TRBV6-1	TRBJ2-7
TGTGCCAGCAGCCGAACCGGGACAGGTCCCTACGAGCAGTACTTC	CASSRTGTGPYEQYF	.	TRBD1	TRBV6-5	TRBJ2-7
TGTGCCAGCAGCCCTCGACAGGGGGCAAGGGATACGCAGTATTTT	CASSPRQGARDTQYF	few	TRBD1	TRBV7-9	TRBJ2-3
TGCGCCAGCAGCTTACCGACAGGGGGCAATGAGCAGTTCTTC	CASSLPTGGNEQFF	.	TRBD1	TRBV5-1	TRBJ2-1
TGCAGCGTTGAAGATGGGATATTCGGGGGCACTGAAGCTTTCTTT	CSVEDGIFGGTEAFF	few	.	TRBV29-1	TRBJ1-1
TGTGCCAGCAGCCCTCAAGCGGGGGGGCTTCAAGAGACCCAGTACTTC	CASSPQAGGLQETQYF	.	TRBD2	TRBV9	TRBJ2-5
TGTGCCAGCAGCCGACAGGCCATGAACACTGAAGCTTTCTTT	CASSRQAMNTEAFF	.	.	TRBV6-5	TRBJ1-1
TGTGCCAGCAGCTTAAGATGGGCAGTAGACGAGCAGTACTTC	CASSLRWAVDEQYF	.	.	TRBV7-2	TRBJ2-7
TGTGCCAGCAGCTTAAACGGGGGGCCCACAGATACGCAGTATTTT	CASSLNGGPTDTQYF	few	.	TRBV11-2	TRBJ2-3
TGTGCCATCAGTGAGTTAGGGACAGCGAACACCGGGGAGCTGTTTTTT	CAISELGTANTGELFF	.	TRBD1	TRBV10-3	TRBJ2-2
TGTGCCAGCAGCTTCACTAGCGGGGGGGGGATTGCAGATACGCAGTATTTT	CASSFTSGGGIADTQYF	.	TRBD2	TRBV7-8	TRBJ2-3
TGTGCCAGCAGTTGGGGGGGGCCCCTCCACTTT	CASSWGGPLHF	.	.	TRBV28	TRBJ1-6
TGTGCCAGCAGTTTGGGACGGGCACAGGGCGAGCAGTACTTC	CASSLGRAQGEQYF	few	.	TRBV28	TRBJ2-7
TGTGCCAGTAGTCAGAGGGCTACTAATCTTCGAAACACCATATATTTT	CASSQRATNLRNTIYF	few	.	TRBV19	TRBJ1-3
TGTGCCAGCAGTTTCTGGACAGGGGGCCGTTCACCCCTCCACTTT	CASSFWTGGRSPLHF	once	TRBD1	TRBV27	TRBJ1-6
TGTGCCAGCAGCTTGCCGGGACAGGGACCCTACGAGCAGTACTTC	CASSLPGQGPYEQYF	.	TRBD1	TRBV5-6	TRBJ2-7
TGCGCCAGCAGCCAAGATGGACAGGGGACAGAAGAGACCCAGTACTTC	CASSQDGQGTEETQYF	once	TRBD1	TRBV4-3	TRBJ2-5
TGCGCCAGCAGCTTGTCCGGGCAGGGGGCTCCAAAAGGAGCTTTCTTT	CASSLSGQGAPKGAFF	.	TRBD1	TRBV5-1	TRBJ1-1
TGCGCCAGCAGCCAAGTCCCGCTAACCGGGACAGGGTTTAATTCACCCCTCCACTTT	CASSQVPLTGTGFNSPLHF	.	TRBD1	TRBV4-1	TRBJ1-6
TGTGCCAGCAGTGAGGACAGAGTCTTCGACTATGGCTACACCTTC	CASSEDRVFDYGYTF	.	.	TRBV6-1	TRBJ1-2
TGTGCCACCAGCAGAGGTCGCGTATATGGCTACACCTTC	CATSRGRVYGYTF	.	.	TRBV15	TRBJ1-2
TGTGCCAGCCCCAATGGCAGGGGGCGGGATGGCTACACCTTC	CASPNGRGRDGYTF	.	.	TRBV21-1	TRBJ1-2
TGTGCCAGCAGTCCTATGGACAGGGCCTTCTATGGCTACACCTTC	CASSPMDRAFYGYTF	.	TRBD1	TRBV27	TRBJ1-2
TGTGCCAGCAGTTTCTGGACTAGCGGGGGGGCCGCCAGCACAGATACGCAGTATTTT	CASSFWTSGGAASTDTQYF	few	TRBD2	TRBV28	TRBJ2-3
TGCGCCAGCAGCTTACAGGGGGCGCGGGAAGAAAAACTGTTTTTT	CASSLQGAREEKLFF	once	TRBD1	TRBV5-1	TRBJ1-4
TGTGCCAGCACCGGATTTCAGGTGGGCGTAAATGGCTACACCTTC	CASTGFQVGVNGYTF	once	.	TRBV6-1	TRBJ1-2
TGTGCCAGCAGTGGGTATGAACAGCTAAACTATGGCTACACCTTC	CASSGYEQLNYGYTF	.	.	TRBV6-1	TRBJ1-2
TGTGCCAGCAGTGAAGCAGGGGACAGGGTCCACGAGCAGTACTTC	CASSEAGDRVHEQYF	.	TRBD1	TRBV6-1	TRBJ2-7
TGTGCCAGCAGTACGACCCAAGGAGGTGAAAAACTGTTTTTT	CASSTTQGGEKLFF	once	.	TRBV6-6	TRBJ1-4